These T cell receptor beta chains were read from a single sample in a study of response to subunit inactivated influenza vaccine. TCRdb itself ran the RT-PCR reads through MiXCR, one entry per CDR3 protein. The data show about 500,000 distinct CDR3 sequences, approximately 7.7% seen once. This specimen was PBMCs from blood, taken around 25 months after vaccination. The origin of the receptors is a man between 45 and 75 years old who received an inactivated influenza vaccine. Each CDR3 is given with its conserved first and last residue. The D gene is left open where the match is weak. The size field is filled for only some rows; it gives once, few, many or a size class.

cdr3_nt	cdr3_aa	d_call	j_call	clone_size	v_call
TGTGCCACCAGCAGAGATCCCAGGGACTACGAGCAGTACTTC	CATSRDPRDYEQYF	-	TRBJ2-7	few	TRBV15
TGTGCCAGCAGCCAAGAATGGAACAGGAGCCTCTACGAGCAGTACTTC	CASSQEWNRSLYEQYF	-	TRBJ2-7	few	TRBV4-2
-	CASSTSGQRTFTDTQYF	-	TRBJ2-3	-	TRBV2
TGTGCCAGCAGGCCCCGGTGGAGGGGGCCCACTGAAGCTTTCTTT	CASRPRWRGPTEAFF	TRBD1	TRBJ1-1	few	TRBV6-1
TGTGCCAGCAGTTTTACACGGAGTGATGGCTACACCTTC	CASSFTRSDGYTF	-	TRBJ1-2	many	TRBV2
TGTGCCAGCAGCCTGTGGCCCCGCGATCAGCCCCAGCATTTT	CASSLWPRDQPQHF	-	TRBJ1-5	-	TRBV7-8
TGTGCCAGCAGTTTCAGGGGGCGTACTAGCGGGAGGAGTACGCAGTATTTT	CASSFRGRTSGRSTQYF	TRBD2	TRBJ2-3	-	TRBV12-3/TRBV12-4
TGCGCCAGCAGCGAACAGGGGGCGGCTAATGAAAAACTGTTTTTT	CASSEQGAANEKLFF	TRBD1	TRBJ1-4	many	TRBV5-1
TGCAGTGCTAATTCCTGGGGGGAGCGCCTCAATGAGCAGTTCTTC	CSANSWGERLNEQFF	-	TRBJ2-1	-	TRBV20-1
TGTGCCAGCAGCCTGGGGACAGGGTCTTCTACCTACGAGCAGTACTTC	CASSLGTGSSTYEQYF	TRBD1	TRBJ2-7	few	TRBV7-6
TGTGCCAGCAGCCCTCGGCGGGGTCTACGCTCCTACAATGAGCAGTTCTTC	CASSPRRGLRSYNEQFF	-	TRBJ2-1	many	TRBV7-9
TGCAGCGTTCGGCAGGGGGCGACCTACGAGCAGTACTTC	CSVRQGATYEQYF	TRBD1	TRBJ2-7	few	TRBV29-1
TGCAGTGCTAGAGACGCCGGGGCAGGGGGCAAGGATACGCAGTATTTT	CSARDAGAGGKDTQYF	TRBD1	TRBJ2-3	-	TRBV20-1
TGTGCCAGCAGCTTAGATAGAGGGTCAGGGGCCTACAATGAGCAGTTCTTC	CASSLDRGSGAYNEQFF	-	TRBJ2-1	many	TRBV11-2
TGCGCCAGCAGCCAAGATAGCAGGGTTAACTATGGCTACACCTTC	CASSQDSRVNYGYTF	-	TRBJ1-2	-	TRBV4-1
TGTGCCAGCAGCTTAGCGTTTAACGGAGCCTACGAGCAGTACTTC	CASSLAFNGAYEQYF	-	TRBJ2-7	many	TRBV7-2
TGCGCCAGCAGTCTGAGCGGGGCTAGCGGGAGATACGAGCAGTACTTC	CASSLSGASGRYEQYF	TRBD2	TRBJ2-7	many	TRBV4-3
TGTGCCAGCAGCTTAGGAGGGACAGGGAAATTCAATGAGCAGTTCTTC	CASSLGGTGKFNEQFF	TRBD1	TRBJ2-1	-	TRBV11-3
TGTGCCTGGAGACCAACTAGCGGCAGCTCCTACAATGAGCAGTTCTTC	CAWRPTSGSSYNEQFF	TRBD2	TRBJ2-1	many	TRBV30
TGTGCCATCAGTGAGTGGGCAGGGCCAGATACGCAGTATTTT	CAISEWAGPDTQYF	-	TRBJ2-3	few	TRBV10-3
TGTGCCACCAGTGATCCTCGGACAGGAGACACAGATACGCAGTATTTT	CATSDPRTGDTDTQYF	TRBD1	TRBJ2-3	-	TRBV24-1
TGCGCCAGCAGCCGAGGGACCACACCCGATACGCAGTATTTT	CASSRGTTPDTQYF	-	TRBJ2-3	-	TRBV5-1
TGCGCCAGCAGCCAAGTTTCCGGCGGCTACACCTTC	CASSQVSGGYTF	-	TRBJ1-2	-	TRBV4-1
TGCAGTGCCCCCGAACCCTCTATGAAGGAGACCCAGTACTTC	CSAPEPSMKETQYF	-	TRBJ2-5	-	TRBV20-1
TGTGCTAGCACCGCAGGGGGCCCCACCGGGGAGCTGTTTTTT	CASTAGGPTGELFF	TRBD1	TRBJ2-2	few	TRBV7-7
TGTGCCAGCAGTTTTAGACAGGGGTATTCACCCCTCCACTTT	CASSFRQGYSPLHF	TRBD1	TRBJ1-6	few	TRBV12-3/TRBV12-4
TGTGCCTGGAGTGGAGGGACCCGCTACTTAGCCTACGAGCAGTACTTC	CAWSGGTRYLAYEQYF	-	TRBJ2-7	few	TRBV30
TGTGCCAGCAGCGTAGAGCCCTTCACAGATACGCAGTATTTT	CASSVEPFTDTQYF	-	TRBJ2-3	-	TRBV9
TGTGCCAGCAGTCCCTCGCTAGACAGGCTTATGAACACTGAAGCTTTCTTT	CASSPSLDRLMNTEAFF	-	TRBJ1-1	once	TRBV25-1
TGTGCCAGCAGCTTAGGACTGCACAATGAGCAGTTCTTC	CASSLGLHNEQFF	-	TRBJ2-1	few	TRBV7-9
TGTGCCAGCAGCTTACCTAGCGGGGGCGCTCGGTCCACAGATACGCAGTATTTT	CASSLPSGGARSTDTQYF	TRBD2	TRBJ2-3	few	TRBV11-2
TGTGCCAGCAGCTTAACCGGACAGCCCTCCTACAATGAGCAGTTCTTC	CASSLTGQPSYNEQFF	-	TRBJ2-1	few	TRBV7-3
TGTGCCTGGAGCCGGGGACAGGGAATCACCTACAATGAGCAGTTCTTC	CAWSRGQGITYNEQFF	TRBD1	TRBJ2-1	few	TRBV30
TGCAGCGTTGAGTCCCCGGATACCTACGAGCAGTACTTC	CSVESPDTYEQYF	-	TRBJ2-7	many	TRBV29-1
TGTGCCAGCAGTAGATCAACGGGGGGGCCGGATACGCAGTATTTT	CASSRSTGGPDTQYF	TRBD2	TRBJ2-3	-	TRBV6-2/TRBV6-3
TGTGCCACCACTTTTCGCGGGGGGTTTGAGCAGTTCTTC	CATTFRGGFEQFF	TRBD2	TRBJ2-1	few	TRBV24-1
TGTGCCTGGAGTACAACAGGGTACGAGCAGTACTTC	CAWSTTGYEQYF	-	TRBJ2-7	-	TRBV30
TGCAGCGTAGTGTCTAGCTCGACCGGGGAGCTGTTTTTT	CSVVSSSTGELFF	-	TRBJ2-2	few	TRBV29-1
TGTGCCAGCAGCGCAGGGGCTACTGAAGCTTTCTTT	CASSAGATEAFF	-	TRBJ1-1	-	TRBV25-1
TGTGCCAGCAGCCAAGCCGCCGGGACAGGGACACACGAGCAGTACTTC	CASSQAAGTGTHEQYF	TRBD1	TRBJ2-7	many	TRBV3-1
TGCGCCAGCAGCCAAGATGTCGGTTCAGGGAAACGAAATGGCTACACCTTC	CASSQDVGSGKRNGYTF	-	TRBJ1-2	few	TRBV4-3